This TCR beta chain is drawn from a study of tumor and adjacent non-tumor tissue in lung cancer. Study in general: Histology: around twelve adenocarcinoma, a couple of squamous cell carcinoma, 1 small cell lung cancer.

The template was RNA from unsorted bulk tissue. The normal lung tissue was taken more than 3 cm from the tumor edge. A modified ARM-PCR protocol with three rounds of nested PCR amplified TCRbeta. TCRdb reprocessed the multiplex PCR reads with MiXCR, giving one entry per CDR3 protein. The table shows about 98,000 distinct CDR3 sequences, with about 80% occurring only once. Findings and limits, study-wide: Significantly higher TCR diversity was found in tumor than normal lung. Top 100 clones took a larger repertoire share in normal lung. Shorter survival was associated with higher TCR diversity in tumors.

With respect to this clonotype: Its antigen is still unknown. A read error may produce the germline difference seen at one junction end.

The CDR3 is 12 residues long. Per the germline V gene, CDR1 is MDHEN and CDR2 is SYDVKM. Sequencing input: distant non-tumor lung tissue. The rearrangement joins TRBV28 to TRBJ1-3, with unresolved D. The sequence came from a man aged 60 to 75 with small cell lung cancer. Here the CDR3 reads CASSLLGITIYF. CDR3 DNA: TGTGCCAGCAGCCTTCTTGGAATCACCATATATTTT.